The rows below give T cell receptor beta chains drawn from one sample of a study of cytomegalovirus exposure and HLA in healthy donors. The method was immunoSEQ multiplex PCR; TCRdb's version includes in-frame clones alone and lacks a portion of them. The data hold over 100,000 clones, with about 70% observed a single time. Sequenced sample: PBMCs. All receptors come from a human donor in good health. Each CDR3 is given with its conserved first and last residue. The D gene is left open where the match is weak. Only part of the rows carry a size: once, few, many, or a class if the clone is expanded.

d_call | clone_size | j_call | v_call | cdr3_nt | cdr3_aa
TRBD1 | NA | TRBJ2-7 | TRBV4-2 | TGTGCCAGCAGCCAAGGCGAGGGGGCGCCCTCCTACGAGCAGTACTTC | CASSQGEGAPSYEQYF
NA | NA | TRBJ1-1 | TRBV28 | TGTGCCAGCAGGGCCCCCCCCACTGAAGCTTTCTTT | CASRAPPTEAFF
NA | NA | TRBJ2-3 | TRBV5-6 | TGTGCCAGCAGCCCTGACCAGGGTTGGACGCAGTATTTT | CASSPDQGWTQYF
NA | NA | TRBJ1-4 | TRBV2 | TGTGCCAGCAGTGAAGCGCCAGGGTCCACTAATGAAAAACTGTTTTTT | CASSEAPGSTNEKLFF
TRBD1 | NA | TRBJ2-5 | TRBV2 | TGTGCCAGCAGTGGGGCTTTATGGGGACAGCCGAGAGGAGAGACCCAGTACTTC | CASSGALWGQPRGETQYF
NA | NA | TRBJ2-7 | TRBV6-1 | TGTGCCAGCAGTGTCTCCAGGGTCCCCTACGAGCAGTACTTC | CASSVSRVPYEQYF
NA | few | TRBJ2-5 | TRBV10-1 | TGCGCCAGCAGTGCCTCCAAGAGACCGGGGGAGACCCAGTACTTC | CASSASKRPGETQYF
TRBD1 | NA | TRBJ1-2 | TRBV28 | TGTGCCAGCAGTTCCTGGACAGGGGGCACCTATGGCTACACCTTC | CASSSWTGGTYGYTF
NA | NA | TRBJ2-4 | TRBV2 | TGTGCCAGCAGTGGCACAAATCTAGCCAAAAACATTCAGTACTTC | CASSGTNLAKNIQYF
NA | NA | TRBJ2-6 | TRBV28 | TGTGCCAGCAGTTTGTTCGGGTTTGGGGCCAACGTCCTGACTTTC | CASSLFGFGANVLTF
TRBD1 | NA | TRBJ2-7 | TRBV25-1 | TGTGCCAGCGAAAAGACAGGGGGGGGGTACGAGCAGTACTTC | CASEKTGGGYEQYF
TRBD1 | few | TRBJ1-1 | TRBV5-1 | TGCGCCAGCAGCTCCCGACAGGGTGGGGGTTTGGCTTTCTTT | CASSSRQGGGLAFF
NA | once | TRBJ2-5 | TRBV7-7 | TGTGCTAGCAGCTTATCAGGACAAGTCCAAGAGACCCAGTACTTC | CASSLSGQVQETQYF
NA | NA | TRBJ1-1 | TRBV6-1 | TGTGCCAGCAGTGCAGGCGATCACACTGAAGCTTTCTTT | CASSAGDHTEAFF
TRBD1 | NA | TRBJ1-1 | TRBV27 | TGTGCCAGCAGTTTACAGGGACAGCTAAACACTGAAGCTTTCTTT | CASSLQGQLNTEAFF
NA | NA | TRBJ2-7 | TRBV5-4 | TGTGCCAGCAGCTCGGAGATCGAGCAGTACTTC | CASSSEIEQYF
TRBD1 | NA | TRBJ1-1 | TRBV29-1 | TGCAGCGTGACGGGACAGATGAACACTGAAGCTTTCTTT | CSVTGQMNTEAFF
NA | NA | TRBJ2-5 | TRBV2 | TGTGCCAGCAGAGAGGGGAGGGAGACCCAGTACTTC | CASREGRETQYF
NA | NA | TRBJ1-1 | TRBV7-9 | TGTGCCAGCACCCTTAGCAGGAACACTGAAGCTTTCTTT | CASTLSRNTEAFF
TRBD1 | few | TRBJ1-4 | TRBV4-1 | TGCGCCAGCAGCCAAGATATGACCAGGGGGACTCGTGAAAAACTGTTTTTT | CASSQDMTRGTREKLFF
NA | NA | TRBJ2-1 | TRBV5-1 | TGCGCCAGCAGGGAATACTTGACTAGCTCCTACAATGAGCAGTTCTTC | CASREYLTSSYNEQFF
NA | NA | TRBJ2-5 | TRBV28 | TGTGCCAGCAGTTTTACACGAGCGGGAGAGACCCAGTACTTC | CASSFTRAGETQYF
TRBD2 | NA | TRBJ2-1 | TRBV29-1 | TGCAGCGTTGTCGAACTCACGGGGGGCAATGAGCAGTTCTTC | CSVVELTGGNEQFF
NA | NA | TRBJ1-2 | TRBV5-4 | TGTGCCAGCAGCGGGCCCGGTCAGCTGCTCTATGGCTACACCTTC | CASSGPGQLLYGYTF
NA | few | TRBJ1-2 | TRBV4-1 | TGCGCCAGCAGCCAAGATTCCGGGGTCTATGGCTACACCTTC | CASSQDSGVYGYTF
TRBD1 | NA | TRBJ2-6 | TRBV27 | TGTGCCAGCAGTTCCGTCGTGACAGGGTTTCCTGGGGCCAACGTCCTGACTTTC | CASSSVVTGFPGANVLTF
NA | once | TRBJ1-1 | TRBV9 | TGTGCCAGCAGCGTAGGGGGAGGGTTTGAAGCTTTCTTT | CASSVGGGFEAFF
TRBD1 | NA | TRBJ1-4 | TRBV15 | TGTGCCACCAGCAGAGGGGACAGAGGAGGTGAAAAACTGTTTTTT | CATSRGDRGGEKLFF
NA | NA | TRBJ2-1 | TRBV27 | TGTGCCAGCACAGGCAGTTCCCACAATGAGCAGTTCTTC | CASTGSSHNEQFF
NA | NA | TRBJ2-7 | TRBV6-4 | TGTGCCAGCAGGGCGGGACAGAACGCTCGGGCCCCCTACGAGCAGTACTTC | CASRAGQNARAPYEQYF
NA | NA | TRBJ2-3 | TRBV5-1 | TGCGCCAGCAGCTTTTGGACGGTAGCGGGCACAGATACGCAGTATTTT | CASSFWTVAGTDTQYF
TRBD1 | once | TRBJ2-5 | TRBV4-2 | TGTGCCAGCAGCCAAGTTGGGACAGGAGATTATGAAGAGACCCAGTACTTC | CASSQVGTGDYEETQYF
TRBD2 | once | TRBJ2-1 | TRBV5-1 | TGCGCCAGCAGCTTGAGGGGACTAGCAGGTTACAATGAGCAGTTCTTC | CASSLRGLAGYNEQFF
TRBD1 | NA | TRBJ1-2 | TRBV10-2 | TGCGCCAGCAGAGGACAGGGGAGTTCGGGTGGCTACACCTTC | CASRGQGSSGGYTF
NA | NA | TRBJ2-3 | TRBV29-1 | TGCATCGCCTCCGGGAGAGGCCCCACAGATACGCAGTATTTT | CIASGRGPTDTQYF
TRBD2 | once | TRBJ2-1 | TRBV28 | TGTGCCAGCAGCTTAGCGGGAGTAAACTACAATGAGCAGTTCTTC | CASSLAGVNYNEQFF
NA | once | TRBJ1-5 | TRBV7-2 | TGTGCCAGCAGCCAGGGGCAGGACTCTTTGGGCAATCAGCCCCAGCATTTT | CASSQGQDSLGNQPQHF
TRBD1 | NA | TRBJ1-5 | TRBV5-1 | TGCGCCAGCAGCCCCGGGACAGGGAAACGACAGCCCCAGCATTTT | CASSPGTGKRQPQHF
TRBD2 | medium-sized | TRBJ2-7 | TRBV29-1 | TGCAGCGTGCAATTAGCGGGGGATACCTACGAGCAGTACTTC | CSVQLAGDTYEQYF